This T cell receptor (beta chain) stems from a study of PD-1 blockade in classical Hodgkin lymphoma. Overall study results and limits: Nothing has yet pinned down what causes the repertoire differences, possibly disease activity or prior therapy. Healthy donors were reported to have higher baseline TCR diversity than newly diagnosed patients.

The method was immunoSEQ multiplex PCR; TCRdb's version includes in-frame clones alone and lacks a portion of them. This table has 25,000 to 30,000 clones, approximately 89% appearing once. This CDR3 spans 13 amino acids. Germline values: CDR1 MGHDK, CDR2 SYGVNS. With 7 bases removed from V and 2 bases from J, the gap between germline ends came to 12 bases. About this clone itself: Antigen: not known.

The time point here: newly diagnosed, previously untreated cHL patient sample. Newly diagnosed classical Hodgkin lymphoma PBMCs, still untreated, provided the comparison samples. The V gene is TRBV25-1, the J gene TRBJ2-7; perhaps TRBD2 as D (6 bases). Sequences were obtained from peripheral blood mononuclear cells (PBMCs). The sequence derives from a human donor with classical Hodgkin lymphoma. The CDR3 loop reads CASTGAFPYEQYF. In DNA, the CDR3 is TGTGCCAGCACGGGAGCGTTCCCCTACGAGCAGTACTTC.